Sequencing of this T cell receptor (beta chain) was carried out in a study of T cell changes during pregnancy in multiple sclerosis. Libraries were prepared by immunoSEQ multiplex PCR; TCRdb keeps only in-frame clonotypes and omits some of them. The sample holds about 60,000 clones, 91% seen once. Germline V gene sequence: CDR1 SGHDT, CDR2 YYEEEE. V lost 4 bases to trimming and J lost 0 bases; unmatched junction nucleotides: 15. The CDR3 consists of 18 residues. The chain has TRBV5-6 and TRBJ1-2; 7 positions agree with TRBD1. Source: peripheral blood, taken before pregnancy. This TCR derives from a female donor with multiple sclerosis, enrolled in a pregnancy study. The CDR3 DNA reads TGTGCCAGCAGCCGTGCCCTGAGGACAGGTATAGCTAACTATGGCTACACCTTC. Its protein product is CASSRALRTGIANYGYTF.